This TCR beta chain was documented in a study of OX40 agonist ivuxolimab in advanced cancers. With V trimmed by 6 bases and J by 0 bases, 7 bases remained unmatched. CDR1 and CDR2 from the germline V gene are LNHNV and YYDKDF (reference sequence). The length of the CDR3 is 16 residues. Method: immunoSEQ multiplex PCR; TCRdb's copy keeps in-frame clones and lacks some. Of under 55,000 clones in the sample, 89% were seen once. The starting material was CD4+ or CD8+ T cells sorted from blood, obtained in a trial of the OX40 agonist ivuxolimab. The TCR comes from an adult with an advanced solid tumor such as melanoma, head and neck, liver or kidney cancer. This chain joins TRBV15 and TRBJ2-1; 8 bases are a match to TRBD2. The CDR3 DNA is TGTGCCACCAGTAGTTTAGCGGGGAGCTCCTACAATGAGCAGTTCTTC. Encoded protein: CATSSLAGSSYNEQFF.